This is a list of T cell receptor beta chains from one sample in a study of cytomegalovirus exposure and HLA in healthy donors. Clones were sequenced by immunoSEQ multiplex PCR, and TCRdb holds only the in-frame ones, with some missing. The sample has around 190,000 clones, around 75% seen once. Sequenced material: PBMCs. These receptors all come from a female donor in good health and CMV-seronegative. The CDR3 runs from the conserved cysteine through the conserved F or W. The D gene is left open where the match is weak. Size values are once, few and many counts, or a class for expanded clones, and some rows have none.

NA | TRBJ1-2 | TRBD1 | 12 | TRBV7-9 | CASSPGQGARTF | TGTGCCAGCAGCCCAGGACAGGGGGCGAGGACCTTC
NA | TRBJ2-2 | TRBD2 | 15 | TRBV6-1 | CASSGSGANTGELFF | TGTGCCAGCAGTGGTAGCGGGGCCAACACCGGGGAGCTGTTTTTT
once | TRBJ2-5 | TRBD2 | 17 | TRBV7-3 | CASIQVDLTSGGLAQYF | TGTGCCAGCATTCAAGTGGATTTGACTAGCGGGGGGCTGGCCCAGTACTTC
few | TRBJ2-5 | NA | 12 | TRBV10-3 | CAISGRGETQYF | TGTGCCATCAGTGGAAGAGGGGAGACCCAGTACTTC
NA | TRBJ2-5 | TRBD2 | 15 | TRBV6-6 | CASSSPAGGQETQYF | TGTGCCAGCAGTTCCCCTGCGGGGGGCCAAGAGACCCAGTACTTC
NA | TRBJ2-6 | NA | 15 | TRBV7-9 | CAVNRAFRGANVLTF | TGTGCCGTCAACAGAGCTTTCAGAGGGGCCAACGTCCTGACTTTC
few | TRBJ2-1 | TRBD2 | 16 | TRBV7-8 | CASSPSSGLAVDEQFF | TGTGCCAGCAGCCCCTCCTCGGGACTAGCGGTAGATGAGCAGTTCTTC
NA | TRBJ2-1 | NA | 18 | TRBV9 | CASSVYAAPVGSYNEQFF | TGTGCCAGCAGCGTATATGCGGCTCCGGTCGGCTCCTACAATGAGCAGTTCTTC
NA | TRBJ2-2 | NA | 16 | TRBV18 | CASSPVRLTNTGELFF | TGTGCCAGCTCCCCGGTTCGACTGACGAACACCGGGGAGCTGTTTTTT
NA | TRBJ1-1 | TRBD1 | 16 | TRBV30 | CAWSMGQARMDTEAFF | TGTGCCTGGAGTATGGGACAGGCTAGAATGGACACTGAAGCTTTCTTT
NA | TRBJ1-1 | NA | 12 | TRBV2 | CATLGASTEAFF | TGTGCCACCTTGGGGGCGAGTACTGAAGCTTTCTTT
NA | TRBJ2-3 | NA | 14 | TRBV2 | CASTLNTGSDTQYF | TGTGCCAGCACCTTAAATACAGGGTCAGATACGCAGTATTTT
NA | TRBJ1-2 | NA | 13 | TRBV14 | CASSQDGGIGYTF | TGTGCCAGCAGCCAAGATGGGGGGATAGGCTACACCTTC
NA | TRBJ2-2 | NA | 15 | TRBV7-9 | CSSSLVFRDTGELFF | TGTTCCAGCAGCTTAGTTTTCAGGGACACCGGGGAGCTGTTTTTT
NA | TRBJ1-1 | TRBD1 | 13 | TRBV7-9 | CASSSRQGLVAFF | TGTGCCAGCAGCTCGAGACAGGGCCTGGTAGCTTTCTTT
NA | TRBJ1-2 | NA | 15 | TRBV7-9 | CASSLGQGKFYGYTF | TGTGCCAGCAGCTTAGGGCAGGGAAAGTTCTATGGCTACACCTTC
NA | TRBJ2-5 | TRBD2 | 14 | TRBV5-4 | CASAFAGVAETQYF | TGTGCCAGCGCTTTTGCGGGGGTAGCGGAGACCCAGTACTTC
NA | TRBJ2-1 | NA | 13 | TRBV5-1 | CASSLQTENEQFF | TGCGCCAGCAGCCTACAGACAGAAAATGAGCAGTTCTTC
NA | TRBJ2-2 | NA | 12 | TRBV4-1 | CASSLDTGELFF | TGCGCCAGCAGCCTCGACACCGGGGAGCTGTTTTTT
NA | TRBJ2-2 | TRBD2 | 16 | TRBV25-1 | CASSMTSGASTGELFF | TGTGCCAGCAGTATGACCAGCGGGGCTAGCACCGGGGAGCTGTTTTTT
once | TRBJ1-3 | NA | 15 | TRBV6-5 | CASSYSENPGNTIYF | TGTGCCAGCAGTTACTCGGAGAATCCTGGAAACACCATATATTTT
NA | TRBJ2-1 | TRBD2 | 16 | TRBV5-6 | CASSPSGSGRGYEQFF | TGTGCCAGCAGTCCCTCCGGGAGCGGGAGGGGGTATGAGCAGTTCTTC
NA | TRBJ1-1 | NA | 13 | TRBV7-9 | CSSGPTGIAEAFF | TGTTCCAGCGGTCCAACAGGGATCGCTGAAGCTTTCTTT
NA | TRBJ1-5 | NA | 15 | TRBV15 | CATSRDRGEHQSQHF | TGTGCCACCAGCAGAGATCGGGGTGAGCATCAGTCCCAGCATTTT
few | TRBJ1-5 | NA | 14 | TRBV4-1 | CASSFLQGSQPQHF | TGCGCCAGCAGCTTCCTACAGGGCAGTCAGCCCCAGCATTTT
NA | TRBJ2-7 | NA | 17 | TRBV4-1 | CASSQDGYRSYSYEQYF | TGCGCCAGCAGCCAAGATGGGTACAGGTCCTACTCCTACGAGCAGTACTTC
once | TRBJ1-5 | NA | 15 | TRBV30 | CAWSWGSGAGQPQHF | TGTGCCTGGAGTTGGGGTTCAGGGGCCGGTCAGCCCCAGCATTTT
NA | TRBJ2-7 | TRBD1 | 13 | TRBV2 | CASRRDRENEQYF | TGTGCCAGCAGGAGGGACAGGGAAAACGAGCAGTACTTC